This T cell receptor beta chain originates from a study of shared clonotypes between healthy human individuals. Genomic DNA of every subset was divided equally among multiple immunoSEQ plates. Per sorted-subset replicate PCR, input was roughly 220 ng DNA, representing some 30,000 T cell genomes. The table came from immunoSEQ multiplex PCR; TCRdb's copy has only in-frame clones and leaves some out. Here the sample spans about 2.1 million clones, approximately 94% being singletons. Overall study findings and caveats: Clonotype sharing among donors, it was expected, would be affected by sequencing depth.

Naive CD8 populations comprised CD45RO-negative cells positively selected for CCR7, excluding terminally differentiated effector memory CD45RA+ cells. On this clone itself: Its cognate antigen is unknown.

The sequencing input was naive CD8+ T cells from PBMCs. The sequence came from a man aged 18 to 29 in good health. Some clones in this sample may be carry-over from other donors' samples.

CDR3 amino acids: CASSIGGWGTEAFF. The CDR3 DNA is TGTGCCAGTAGTATTGGGGGGTGGGGCACTGAAGCTTTCTTT. The chain is built from TRBV19 and TRBJ1-1; a weak D match, TRBD1 (5 bases). Trimming took 3 bases from V and 4 from J, leaving 12 bases between them. CDR1 LNHDA and CDR2 SQIVND come from the germline V gene (reference sequence). The CDR3 spans 14 residues. Using reference TRBV19 and TRBJ1-1 for the parts outside the CDR3, the full variable domain is DGGITQSPKYLFRKEGQNVTLSCEQNLNHDAMYWYRQDPGQGLRLIYYSQIVNDFQKGDIAEGYSVSREKKESFPLTVTSAQKNPTAFYLCASSIGGWGTEAFFGQGTRLTVV.